This T cell receptor beta chain was identified in a study of T cells in Graves' hyperthyroidism and ophthalmopathy. This clonotype was counted many times. Antigen: not known. The TCR beta CDR3 regions underwent amplification using RNA transcripts as the source. The HTBI primer set served for first-round RT-PCR of the TCR CDR3. MiXCR, applied by TCRdb to the multiplex PCR reads, yields one record per CDR3 protein. The table has about 640,000 distinct CDR3 sequences, approximately 42% seen once. The study's findings and limits: The model's output predicted ophthalmopathy at a median of 6.5 months prior to onset. Ophthalmopathy and stable hyperthyroidism were told apart by a 13 V-J model.

This clonotype was obtained from an adult man with Graves' disease, either hyperthyroidism or ophthalmopathy (not recorded which). Input material: peripheral blood or thyroid tissue (not recorded which).

The CDR3 DNA reads as TGTGCCATCAGTAAAGGGGTGAACACTGAAGCTTTCTTT. It yields the protein CAISKGVNTEAFF. The gene calls are TRBV10-3 and TRBJ1-1; possibly TRBD1 for D (5 bases). The CDR3 is 13 amino acids. From germline, CDR1 is ENHRY and CDR2 SYGVKD. Trimming left V 5 bases short and J 0 bases short, with 7 bases between.